The 3 T cell receptor beta chains presented below share a single source sample, sequenced in a study of blood T cell repertoires in COVID-19 (dated by TCRdb to 2020 to 2022). The receptor library was made with the immunoSEQ multiplex PCR assay. TCRdb obtained this table from immuneACCESS and retained in-frame rearrangements with V and J assigned. These tables miss some clones; where compared with another copy, unresolved V genes account for less than half of the shortfall, and the remainder is unexplained. Across this sample there are approximately 160,000 clones, with roughly 93% seen only once. Jointly, the top ten make up around 2% of the sample. The sequencing sample was made of peripheral blood. The receptors stem from an older woman with COVID-19, enrolled during active disease.

This clone came up a few times. The V call is TRBV12-5, the J call TRBJ1-5; TRBD1 agrees at 7 bases. In germline, CDR1 is LGHNT, CDR2 FRNRAP. Trimming took 0 bases from V and 4 from J; bases not matched to a gene: 9. The length of the CDR3 is 17 residues. For the CDR3, the DNA is TGTGCTAGTGGTTTGGTAAGATCAAGGGACAGAAATCAGCCCCAGCATTTT. Translation gives CASGLVRSRDRNQPQHF.

This chain joins TRBV11-2 and TRBJ2-3; D ambiguous. The CDR3 sequence is 14 residues long. The V end lost 3 bases, the J end lost 2 bases, and 9 bases lay between the germline ends. In germline, CDR1 is SGHAT, CDR2 FQNNGV. CDR3 in amino acids: CASSFVANTDTQYF. The CDR3 DNA follows: TGTGCCAGCAGCTTTGTGGCAAACACAGATACGCAGTATTTT.

The chain has TRBV7-9 and TRBJ1-1; D unclear. The germline CDR1 and CDR2 sequences are SEHNR and FQNEAQ (reference sequence). Trimming removed 2 bases from V and 3 bases from J, with 4 bases in between. There are 12 residues in the CDR3. DNA of the CDR3: TGTGCCAGCAGCTTATCTGACACTGAAGCTTTCTTT. Protein sequence: CASSLSDTEAFF.